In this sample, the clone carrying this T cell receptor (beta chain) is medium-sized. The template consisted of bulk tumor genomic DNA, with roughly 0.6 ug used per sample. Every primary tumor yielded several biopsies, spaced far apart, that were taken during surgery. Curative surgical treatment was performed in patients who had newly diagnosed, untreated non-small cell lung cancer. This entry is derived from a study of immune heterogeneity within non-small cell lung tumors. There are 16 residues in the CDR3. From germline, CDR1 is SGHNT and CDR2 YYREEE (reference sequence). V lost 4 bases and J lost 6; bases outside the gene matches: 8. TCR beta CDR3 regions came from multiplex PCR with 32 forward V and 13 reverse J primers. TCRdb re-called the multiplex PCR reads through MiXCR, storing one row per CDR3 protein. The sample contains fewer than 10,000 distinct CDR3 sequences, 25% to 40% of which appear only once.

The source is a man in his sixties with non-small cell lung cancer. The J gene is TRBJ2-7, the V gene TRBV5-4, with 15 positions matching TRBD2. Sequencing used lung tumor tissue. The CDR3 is CASSGGLAGGGSEQYF. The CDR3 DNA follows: TGTGCCAGCAGCGGGGGACTAGCGGGAGGTGGCTCCGAGCAGTACTTC.